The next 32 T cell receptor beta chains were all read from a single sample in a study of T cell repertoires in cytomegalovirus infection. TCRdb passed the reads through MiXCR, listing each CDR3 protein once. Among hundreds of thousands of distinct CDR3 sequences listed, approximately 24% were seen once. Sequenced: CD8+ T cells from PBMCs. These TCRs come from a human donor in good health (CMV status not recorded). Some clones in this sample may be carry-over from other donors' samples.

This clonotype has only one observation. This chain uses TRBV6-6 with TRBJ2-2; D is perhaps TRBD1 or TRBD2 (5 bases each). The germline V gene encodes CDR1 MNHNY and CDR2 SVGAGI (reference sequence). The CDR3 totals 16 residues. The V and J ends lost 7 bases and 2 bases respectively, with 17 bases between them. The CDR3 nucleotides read TGTGCCAGCACTAATGGGGGTGACAGTAACACCGGGGAGCTGTTTTTT. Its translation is CASTNGGDSNTGELFF.

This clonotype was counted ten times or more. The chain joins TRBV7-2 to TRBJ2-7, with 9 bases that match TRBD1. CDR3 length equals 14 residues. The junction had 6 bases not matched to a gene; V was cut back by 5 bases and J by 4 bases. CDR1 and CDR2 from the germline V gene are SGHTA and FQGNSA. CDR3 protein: CASSPGDRVYEQYV. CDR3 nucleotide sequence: TGTGCCAGCAGCCCCGGGGACAGGGTGTACGAGCAGTACGTC.

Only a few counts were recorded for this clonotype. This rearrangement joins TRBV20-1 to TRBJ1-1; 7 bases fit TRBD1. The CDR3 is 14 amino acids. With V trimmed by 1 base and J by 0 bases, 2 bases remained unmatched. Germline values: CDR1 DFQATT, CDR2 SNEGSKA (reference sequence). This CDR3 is CSARVTGVNTEAFF. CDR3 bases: TGCAGTGCTAGAGTTACAGGGGTGAACACTGAAGCTTTCTTT.

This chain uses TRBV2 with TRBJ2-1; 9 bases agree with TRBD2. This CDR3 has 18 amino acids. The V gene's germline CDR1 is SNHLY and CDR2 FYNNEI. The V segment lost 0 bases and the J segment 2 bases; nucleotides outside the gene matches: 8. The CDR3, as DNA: TGTGCCAGCAGTGAAGCGCTTCAGGCGGGGGGGCCCTACAATGAGCAGTTCTTC. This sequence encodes CASSEALQAGGPYNEQFF.

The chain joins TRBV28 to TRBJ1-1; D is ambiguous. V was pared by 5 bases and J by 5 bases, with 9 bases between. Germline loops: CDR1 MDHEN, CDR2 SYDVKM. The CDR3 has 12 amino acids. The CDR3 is CASSPLATEAFF. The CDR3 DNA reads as TGTGCCAGCAGTCCCCTGGCTACTGAAGCTTTCTTT.

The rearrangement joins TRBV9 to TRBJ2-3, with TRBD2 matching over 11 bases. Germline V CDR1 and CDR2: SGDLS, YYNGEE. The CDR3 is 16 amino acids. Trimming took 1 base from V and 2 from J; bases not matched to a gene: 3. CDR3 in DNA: TGTGCCAGCAGCGTACCTAGCGGGGGGTACACAGATACGCAGTATTTT. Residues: CASSVPSGGYTDTQYF.

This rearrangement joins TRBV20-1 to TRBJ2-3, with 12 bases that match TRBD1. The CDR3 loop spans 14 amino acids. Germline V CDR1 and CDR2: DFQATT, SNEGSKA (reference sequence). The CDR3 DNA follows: TGCACTGGGACAGGGGGCGATCGAACAGATACGCAGTATTTT. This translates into CTGTGGDRTDTQYF.

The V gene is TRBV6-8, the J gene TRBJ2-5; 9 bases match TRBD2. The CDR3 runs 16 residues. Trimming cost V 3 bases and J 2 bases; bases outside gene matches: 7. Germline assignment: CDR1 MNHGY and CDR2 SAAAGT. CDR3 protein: CASSYGSGGAQETQYF. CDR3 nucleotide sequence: TGTGCCAGCAGTTATGGTAGCGGGGGAGCACAAGAGACCCAGTACTTC.

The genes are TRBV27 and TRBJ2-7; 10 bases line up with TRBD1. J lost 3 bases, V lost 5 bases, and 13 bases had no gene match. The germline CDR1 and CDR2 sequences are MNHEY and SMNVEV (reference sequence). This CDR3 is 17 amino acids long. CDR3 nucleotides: TGTGCCAGCAGTCCTGGGACAGGGGATTTAAGGATCTACGAGCAGTACGTC. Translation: CASSPGTGDLRIYEQYV.

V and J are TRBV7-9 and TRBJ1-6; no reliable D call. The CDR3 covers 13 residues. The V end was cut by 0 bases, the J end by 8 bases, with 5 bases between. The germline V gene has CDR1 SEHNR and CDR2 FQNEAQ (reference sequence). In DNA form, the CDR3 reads TGTGCCAGCAGCTTAGCGCCAGATTCACCCCTCCACTTT. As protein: CASSLAPDSPLHF. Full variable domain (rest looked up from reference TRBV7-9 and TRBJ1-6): DTGVSQNPRHKITKRGQNVTFRCDPISEHNRLYWYRQTLGQGPEFLTYFQNEAQLEKSRLLSDRFSAERPKGSFSTLEIQRTEQGDSAMYLCASSLAPDSPLHFGNGTRLTVT.

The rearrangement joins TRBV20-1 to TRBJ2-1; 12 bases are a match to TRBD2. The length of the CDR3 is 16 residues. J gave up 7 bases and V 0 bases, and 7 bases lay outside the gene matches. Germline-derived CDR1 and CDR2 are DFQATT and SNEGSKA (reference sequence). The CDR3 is CSARDILAGGPNEQFF. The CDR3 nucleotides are TGCAGTGCTAGAGATATCCTAGCGGGGGGGCCGAATGAGCAGTTCTTC.

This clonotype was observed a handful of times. CDR3 DNA sequence: TGCGCCAGCAGACAGGACAGGGCTAACACTGAAGCTTTCTTT. Translated: CASRQDRANTEAFF. V gene TRBV5-1 combines with J gene TRBJ1-1, with TRBD1 identical over 8 bases. Trimming cost V 5 bases and J 2 bases; bases outside gene matches: 5. The germline CDR1 and CDR2 sequences are SGHRS and YFSETQ. The CDR3 totals 14 residues.

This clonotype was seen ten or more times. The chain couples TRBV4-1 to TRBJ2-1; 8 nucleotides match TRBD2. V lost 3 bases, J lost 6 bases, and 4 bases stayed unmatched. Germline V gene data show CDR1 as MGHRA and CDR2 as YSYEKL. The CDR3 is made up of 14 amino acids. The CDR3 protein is CASSQGGLVNEQFF. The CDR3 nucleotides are TGCGCCAGCAGCCAGGGGGGACTAGTCAATGAGCAGTTCTTC.

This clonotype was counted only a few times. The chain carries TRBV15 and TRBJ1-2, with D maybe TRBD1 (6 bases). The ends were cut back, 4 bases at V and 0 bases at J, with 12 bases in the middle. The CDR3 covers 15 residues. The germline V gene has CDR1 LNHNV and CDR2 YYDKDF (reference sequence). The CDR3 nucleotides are TGTGCCACCAGCACCGACAGGAGCTCTAACTATGGCTACACCTTC. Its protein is CATSTDRSSNYGYTF.

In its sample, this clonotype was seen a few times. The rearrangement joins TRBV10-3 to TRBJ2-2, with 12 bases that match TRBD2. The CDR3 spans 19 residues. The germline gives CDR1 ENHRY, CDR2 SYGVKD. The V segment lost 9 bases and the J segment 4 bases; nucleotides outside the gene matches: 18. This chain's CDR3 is CAMLVTSGGRQVSTGELFF. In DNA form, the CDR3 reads TGTGCCATGCTGGTGACTAGCGGGGGCCGACAAGTTTCCACCGGGGAGCTGTTTTTT.

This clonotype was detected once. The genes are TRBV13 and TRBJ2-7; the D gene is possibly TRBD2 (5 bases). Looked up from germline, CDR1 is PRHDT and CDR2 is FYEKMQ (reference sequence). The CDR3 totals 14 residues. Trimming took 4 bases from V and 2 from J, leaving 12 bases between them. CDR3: CASSSVLAPYEQYF. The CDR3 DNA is TGTGCCAGCAGCTCGGTCCTAGCACCCTACGAGCAGTACTTC.

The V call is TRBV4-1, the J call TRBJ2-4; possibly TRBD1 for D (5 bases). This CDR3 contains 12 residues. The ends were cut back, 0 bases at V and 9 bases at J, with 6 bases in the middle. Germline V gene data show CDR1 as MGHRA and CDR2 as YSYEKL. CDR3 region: CASSQDGAIQYF. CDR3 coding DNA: TGCGCCAGCAGCCAAGATGGGGCCATTCAGTACTTC.

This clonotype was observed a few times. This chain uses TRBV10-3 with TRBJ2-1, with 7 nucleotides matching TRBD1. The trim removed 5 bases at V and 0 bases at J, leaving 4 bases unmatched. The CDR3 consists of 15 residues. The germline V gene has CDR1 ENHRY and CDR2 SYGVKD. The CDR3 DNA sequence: TGTGCCATCAGTTGGGACAGAGACTCCTACAATGAGCAGTTCTTC. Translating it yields CAISWDRDSYNEQFF.

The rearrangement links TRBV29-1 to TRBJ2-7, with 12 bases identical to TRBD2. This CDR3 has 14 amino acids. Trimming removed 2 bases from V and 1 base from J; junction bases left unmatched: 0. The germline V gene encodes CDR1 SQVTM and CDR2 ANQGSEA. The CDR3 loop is CSVELAGGSYEQYF. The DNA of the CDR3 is TGCAGCGTTGAACTAGCGGGGGGGTCCTACGAGCAGTACTTC.

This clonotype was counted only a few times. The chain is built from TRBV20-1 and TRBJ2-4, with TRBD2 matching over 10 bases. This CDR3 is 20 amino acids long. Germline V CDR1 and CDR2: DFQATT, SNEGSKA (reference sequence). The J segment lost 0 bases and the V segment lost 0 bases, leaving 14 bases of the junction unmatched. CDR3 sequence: CSARDEGLAGALLAKNIQYF. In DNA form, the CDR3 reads TGCAGTGCTAGAGATGAGGGGCTAGCGGGGGCCCTTCTAGCCAAAAACATTCAGTACTTC.

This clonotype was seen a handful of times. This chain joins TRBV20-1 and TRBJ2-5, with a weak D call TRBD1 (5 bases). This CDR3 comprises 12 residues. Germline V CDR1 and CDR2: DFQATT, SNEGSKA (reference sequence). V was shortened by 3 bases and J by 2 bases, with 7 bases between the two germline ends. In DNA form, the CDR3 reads TGCAGTGCTAGGGGGCAGCAAGAGACCCAGTACTTC. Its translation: CSARGQQETQYF.

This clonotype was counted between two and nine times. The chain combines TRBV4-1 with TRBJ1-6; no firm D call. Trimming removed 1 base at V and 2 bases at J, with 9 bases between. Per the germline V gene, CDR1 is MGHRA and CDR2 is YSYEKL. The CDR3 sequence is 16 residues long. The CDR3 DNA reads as TGCGCCAGCAGCCAAGGACGAGGAGCCTATAATTCACCCCTCCACTTT. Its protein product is CASSQGRGAYNSPLHF.

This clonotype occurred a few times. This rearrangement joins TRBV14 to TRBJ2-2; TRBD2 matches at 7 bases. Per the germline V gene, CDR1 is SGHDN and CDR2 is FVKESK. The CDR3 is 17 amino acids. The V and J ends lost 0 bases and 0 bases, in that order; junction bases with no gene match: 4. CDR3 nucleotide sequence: TGTGCCAGCAGCCAAGATAAACTAGCGACGAACACCGGGGAGCTGTTTTTT. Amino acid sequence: CASSQDKLATNTGELFF.

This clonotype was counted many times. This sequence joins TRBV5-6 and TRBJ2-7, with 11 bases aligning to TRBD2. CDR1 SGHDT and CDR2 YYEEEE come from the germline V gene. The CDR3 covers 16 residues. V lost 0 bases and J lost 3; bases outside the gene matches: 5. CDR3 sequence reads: CASSLGTSGSYYEQYF. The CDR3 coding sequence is TGTGCCAGCAGCTTGGGGACTAGCGGGTCCTACTACGAGCAGTACTTC.

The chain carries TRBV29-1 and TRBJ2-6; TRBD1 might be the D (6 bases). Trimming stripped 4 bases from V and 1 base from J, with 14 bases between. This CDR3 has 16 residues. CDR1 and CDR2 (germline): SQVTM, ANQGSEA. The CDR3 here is CSVANIQGSGANVLTF. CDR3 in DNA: TGCAGCGTTGCAAACATTCAGGGGTCTGGGGCCAACGTCCTGACTTTC.

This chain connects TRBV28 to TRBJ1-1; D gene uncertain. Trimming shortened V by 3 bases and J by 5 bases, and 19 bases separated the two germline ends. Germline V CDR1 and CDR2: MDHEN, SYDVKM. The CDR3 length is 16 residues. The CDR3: CASSFVQDRGRTEAFF. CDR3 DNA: TGTGCCAGCAGTTTTGTGCAGGACCGGGGAAGGACTGAAGCTTTCTTT.

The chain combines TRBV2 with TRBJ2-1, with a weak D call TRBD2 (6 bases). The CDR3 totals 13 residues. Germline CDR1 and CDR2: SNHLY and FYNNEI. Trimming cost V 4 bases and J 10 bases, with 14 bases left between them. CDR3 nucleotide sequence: TGTGCCAGCAGTGCGTCGCTAGCGCAAGAGCAGTTCTTC. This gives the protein CASSASLAQEQFF.

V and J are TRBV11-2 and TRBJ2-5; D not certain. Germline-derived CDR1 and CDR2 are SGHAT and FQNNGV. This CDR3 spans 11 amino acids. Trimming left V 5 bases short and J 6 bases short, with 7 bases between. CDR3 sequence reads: CASSLGQTQYF. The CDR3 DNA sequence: TGTGCCAGCAGCCTTGGGCAGACCCAGTACTTC.

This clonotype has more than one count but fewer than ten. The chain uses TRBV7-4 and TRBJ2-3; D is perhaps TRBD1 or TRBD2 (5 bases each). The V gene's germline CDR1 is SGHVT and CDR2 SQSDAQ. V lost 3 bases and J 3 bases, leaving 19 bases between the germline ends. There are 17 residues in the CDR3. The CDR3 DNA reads TGTGCCAGCAGCTTTCCTATTGCACCGGGACCTACAGATACGCAGTATTTT. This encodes CASSFPIAPGPTDTQYF.

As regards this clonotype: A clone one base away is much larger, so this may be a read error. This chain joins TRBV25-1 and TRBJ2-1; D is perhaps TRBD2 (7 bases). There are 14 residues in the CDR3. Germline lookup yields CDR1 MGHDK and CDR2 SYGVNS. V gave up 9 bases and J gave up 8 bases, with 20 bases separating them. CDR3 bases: TGTGCCAGTCGCCTCGGGGGGCCAATACATGAGCAGTTCTTC. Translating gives CASRLGGPIHEQFF.

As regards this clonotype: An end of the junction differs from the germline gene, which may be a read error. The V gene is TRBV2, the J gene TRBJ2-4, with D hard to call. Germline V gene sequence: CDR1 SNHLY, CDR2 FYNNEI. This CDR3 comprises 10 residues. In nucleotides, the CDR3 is TGTGCCAGCGGTGAGGTCTTACAGTACTTC. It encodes CASGEVLQYF.

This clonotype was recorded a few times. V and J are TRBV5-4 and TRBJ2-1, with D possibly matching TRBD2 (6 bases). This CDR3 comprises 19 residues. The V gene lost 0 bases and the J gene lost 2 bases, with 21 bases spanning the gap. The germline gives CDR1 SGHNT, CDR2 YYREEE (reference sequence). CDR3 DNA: TGTGCCAGCAGCTTGGATGGGCGGGACCTCACCCCAACCTACAATGAGCAGTTCTTC. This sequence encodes CASSLDGRDLTPTYNEQFF.